Shown below are 28 T cell receptor beta chains from a single sample sequenced in a study of breast tumors, draining lymph nodes, adjacent tissues. A single record per CDR3 protein comes from TCRdb applying MiXCR to the multiplex PCR reads. Of under 25,000 distinct CDR3 sequences in the sample, around 46% were seen once. The sequenced material came from breast tumor tissue. Receptors originate from a female donor with breast cancer. Some clones in this sample may be carry-over from other donors' samples.

Turning to this clonotype: A much larger clone differs by one base, so this may be a read error. V gene TRBV12-3 or TRBV12-4 combines with J gene TRBJ2-2; TRBD1 is a possible D gene (6 bases). The CDR3 runs 17 residues. The CDR3 sequence is CASSLKWTALNTGELLF. The CDR3 region has the DNA TGTGCCAGCAGTTTAAAATGGACAGCTTTGAACACCGGGGAGCTGCTTTTT.

By proportion, this clonotype is medium-sized (0.01 to 0.1%). The rearrangement uses TRBV19 and TRBJ2-7; no reliable D call. Germline V lookup: CDR1 LNHDA, CDR2 SQIVND (reference sequence). This CDR3 contains 13 residues. The germline V and J ends were trimmed by 2 bases and 6 bases, with 11 bases remaining between them. For the CDR3, the DNA is TGTGCCAGTAGTATAAAAGGGTACGGCGAGCAGTACTTC. Amino acid sequence: CASSIKGYGEQYF.

Note on this clonotype: The DNA is left out, because the CDR3 cannot be placed on it with certainty; the CDR3 is given as TCRdb lists it. The J gene is TRBJ2-7, the V gene TRBV9; the DNA was not compared with TRBD1, the D call given in the table. The CDR3 adds up to 24 amino acids, both ends counted. The germline gives CDR1 SGDLS, CDR2 YYNGEE. CDR3 region: CASSDPQGGREKLFFGSGTYEQYF.

V and J are TRBV5-8 and TRBJ2-3; 7 nucleotides line up with TRBD2. Germline values: CDR1 SGHTS, CDR2 YDEGEE. V was clipped by 3 bases and J by 5 bases; unmatched bases: 6. The CDR3 totals 14 residues. The CDR3: CASSYIGGGDTQYF. The CDR3, as DNA: TGTGCCAGCAGCTATATTGGGGGGGGAGATACGCAGTATTTT.

The V call is TRBV20-1, the J call TRBJ2-5; tentatively, D is TRBD1 (5 bases). Germline values: CDR1 DFQATT, CDR2 SNEGSKA (reference sequence). Trimming took 3 bases from V and 2 from J, leaving 16 bases between them. This CDR3 is built from 15 residues. CDR3 loop: CSASLGQPFQETQYF. The CDR3 nucleotides are TGCAGTGCTAGTTTGGGGCAGCCATTTCAAGAGACCCAGTACTTC.

V usage is TRBV20-1 and J usage is TRBJ2-2; the match to TRBD2 covers 10 bases. Germline lookup yields CDR1 DFQATT and CDR2 SNEGSKA (reference sequence). CDR3 length equals 16 residues. V lost 1 base to trimming and J lost 4 bases; unmatched junction nucleotides: 6. CDR3: CSARGASGGGTGELFF. CDR3 DNA sequence: TGCAGTGCTAGAGGGGCTAGCGGGGGCGGCACCGGGGAGCTGTTTTTT.

This clonotype occurred many times. V and J are TRBV30 and TRBJ1-5; TRBD1 aligns across 12 bases. The germline CDR1 and CDR2 sequences are GTSNPN and SVGIG (reference sequence). CDR3 length: 18 residues. Unmatched junction bases numbered 8, after V lost 2 bases and J lost 0 bases. The DNA of the CDR3 is TGTGCCTGGAGTCCAACGGGACAGGGGGCGAATAGCAATCAGCCCCAGCATTTT. Protein product: CAWSPTGQGANSNQPQHF.

This clonotype was counted between two and nine times. The chain recombines TRBV10-2 with TRBJ1-2; 7 bases map to TRBD1. The trim removed 5 bases at V and 3 bases at J, leaving 3 bases unmatched. This CDR3 has 13 amino acids. The germline V gene encodes CDR1 WSHSY and CDR2 SAAADI. The CDR3, as DNA: TGCGCCAGCAGTCGACAGGGTGACTATGGCTACACCTTC. Amino acids: CASSRQGDYGYTF.

This clonotype was recorded at least ten times. A single base separates this from a much larger clone, so it may be a read error. V is TRBV6-1 and J is TRBJ2-1, with TRBD2 identical over 8 bases. The CDR3 is made up of 15 amino acids. Per the germline V gene, CDR1 is MNHNS and CDR2 is SASEGT. The junction had 5 bases not matched to a gene; V was cut back by 5 bases and J by 2 bases. The CDR3 sequence is CASSQLAGTYNEQFF. DNA of the CDR3: TGTGCCAGCAGTCAGTTAGCGGGAACCTACAATGAGCAGTTCTTC.

The chain has TRBV5-1 and TRBJ1-5; 12 bases match TRBD1. The germline CDR1 and CDR2 sequences are SGHRS and YFSETQ. Germline trimming cut 5 bases from V and 6 bases from J; bases unmatched to any gene: 6. This CDR3 contains 15 residues. The chain's CDR3 is CASSPGTGGIQPQHF. Here the CDR3 DNA reads TGCGCCAGCAGTCCCGGGACAGGGGGCATTCAGCCCCAGCATTTT.

Many counts were recorded for this clonotype. The rearrangement links TRBV20-1 to TRBJ1-5; D is possibly TRBD1 (5 bases). V was pared by 0 bases and J by 2 bases, with 11 bases between. CDR1 is DFQATT and CDR2 is SNEGSKA in the germline V gene (reference sequence). The CDR3 contains 15 residues. The CDR3: CSARDGRAGNQPQHF. DNA of the CDR3: TGCAGTGCTAGAGATGGCAGGGCGGGCAATCAGCCCCAGCATTTT.

Turning to this clonotype: A much bigger clone sits one base away, suggesting this may be a read error. Since no conserved phenylalanine or tryptophan closes the CDR3, a read error is the likely cause. The genes are TRBV6-2 or TRBV6-3 and TRBJ1-4, with D possibly matching TRBD1 (6 bases). The V end was cut by 5 bases, the J end by 7 bases, with 23 bases between. Germline V gene sequence: CDR1 MNHEY, CDR2 SVGEGT. CDR3 length: 17 amino acids. The CDR3 loop reads CASSPSGTTFGAEKLFL. In DNA form, the CDR3 reads TGTGCCAGCAGTCCCTCCGGGACAACCTTCGGGGCTGAAAAACTGTTTTTG.

The rearrangement uses TRBV7-2 and TRBJ2-3; 8 nucleotides match TRBD2. Germline CDR1 and CDR2: SGHTA and FQGNSA. The CDR3 sequence is 14 residues long. V lost 5 bases, J lost 6 bases, and 7 bases stayed unmatched. CDR3 DNA sequence: TGTGCCAGCAGCAGCGGGGGCAGGCAGGATACGCAGTATTTT. Its translation is CASSSGGRQDTQYF.

This chain connects TRBV7-9 to TRBJ2-7; the match to TRBD2 covers 14 bases. The germline V gene has CDR1 SEHNR and CDR2 FQNEAQ (reference sequence). The junction had 16 bases not matched to a gene; V was cut back by 5 bases and J by 4 bases. The CDR3 sequence is 19 residues long. CDR3 nucleotides: TGTGCCAGCAGCCCTCAAGGTCGGGGGACTAGCGGGAGTTCTTACGAGCAGTACTTC. It specifies CASSPQGRGTSGSSYEQYF.

Ten or more counts support this clonotype. The chain carries TRBV9 and TRBJ2-5, with 8 positions matching TRBD2. Losses at the gene ends were 0 bases for V and 2 bases for J; bases not matched to a gene: 3. Germline V gene sequence: CDR1 SGDLS, CDR2 YYNGEE. The CDR3 runs to 15 residues. The CDR3 nucleotides read TGTGCCAGCAGCGTAGAGGCTAGCGGGCAAGAGACCCAGTACTTC. Protein product: CASSVEASGQETQYF.

This clonotype counts as medium-sized. V and J are TRBV20-1 and TRBJ1-6, with D unresolved. V lost 6 bases and J lost 8, with 14 bases in between. The CDR3 is 13 residues long. Germline V gene lookup returns CDR1 DFQATT and CDR2 SNEGSKA (reference sequence). CDR3 protein: CSASPGVDSPLHF. CDR3 nucleotide sequence: TGCAGTGCCAGCCCGGGAGTAGATTCACCCCTCCACTTT.

The chain links TRBV7-3 to TRBJ2-2; D not resolved. Germline CDR1 SGHTA, CDR2 FQGTGA. V dropped 1 base and J dropped 6 bases, with 12 bases sitting between them. There are 15 residues in the CDR3. Here the CDR3 DNA reads TGTGCCAGCAGCTTAAGCCAAACCGTTGCCGGGGAGCTGTTTTTT. Its translation is CASSLSQTVAGELFF. Together with reference TRBV7-3 and TRBJ2-2, the CDR3 gives the full variable domain: GAGVSQTPSNKVTEKGKYVELRCDPISGHTALYWYRQSLGQGPEFLIYFQGTGAADDSGLPNDRFFAVRPEGSVSTLKIQRTERGDSAVYLCASSLSQTVAGELFFGEGSRLTVL.

The table lists this clonotype with a few counts. A read error is possible here, since a much larger clone lies one base away. The chain uses TRBV5-6 and TRBJ1-2; D perhaps matches TRBD1 (6 bases). Per germline, CDR1 SGHDT and CDR2 YYEEEE. This CDR3 is 13 amino acids long. The CDR3 protein is CACSLDRQLGYTF. The CDR3 DNA is TGTGCCTGCAGCCTGGACAGACAACTTGGCTACACCTTC.

J is TRBJ1-2 and V is TRBV19; D possibly corresponds to TRBD1 (6 bases). This CDR3 has 14 amino acids. Germline CDR1 LNHDA, CDR2 SQIVND (reference sequence). The V and J ends lost 3 bases and 2 bases respectively, with 10 bases between them. CDR3 DNA sequence: TGTGCCAGTAGTATGCCCGACAGGAACTATGGCTACACCTTC. Translation gives CASSMPDRNYGYTF.

In DNA, the CDR3 is TGTGCCACAGGGGCGGGGGGCACCGGGGAGCTGTTTTTT. It specifies CATGAGGTGELFF. This rearrangement joins TRBV19 to TRBJ2-2; 8 nucleotides line up with TRBD2. The CDR3 runs 13 residues. J gave up 4 bases and V 10 bases, and 5 bases lay outside the gene matches. CDR1 and CDR2 (germline): LNHDA, SQIVND (reference sequence). The whole variable domain, remainder taken from reference TRBV19 and TRBJ2-2, is DGGITQSPKYLFRKEGQNVTLSCEQNLNHDAMYWYRQDPGQGLRLIYYSQIVNDFQKGDIAEGYSVSREKKESFPLTVTSAQKNPTAFYLCATGAGGTGELFFGEGSRLTVL.

The V gene is TRBV12-3 or TRBV12-4, the J gene TRBJ2-1; TRBD2 matches at 7 bases. The V segment lost 3 bases and the J segment 2 bases; nucleotides outside the gene matches: 4. CDR3 length equals 15 residues. CDR3 residues: CASSFRLAAYNEQFF. The CDR3 DNA reads TGTGCCAGCAGTTTCCGGCTAGCGGCCTACAATGAGCAGTTCTTC.

Concerning this clonotype: The CDR3 does not close with the conserved phenylalanine or tryptophan, likely indicating a read error. The DNA is omitted, as the CDR3 cannot be located on it reliably, and the CDR3 follows TCRdb's listing. The chain uses TRBV5-1 and TRBJ2-5; the table assigns TRBD1, which was not confirmed against the DNA. The CDR3 numbers 11 amino acids, ends counted. Germline-derived CDR1 and CDR2 are SGHRS and YFSETQ. The chain's CDR3 is CASSFRGDSYT.

This chain links TRBV20-1 with TRBJ2-7, with D hard to call. CDR1 is DFQATT and CDR2 is SNEGSKA in the germline V gene (reference sequence). The CDR3 totals 11 residues. Between the trimmed V and J ends, which lost 8 bases and 0 bases, there was a span of 8 bases. CDR3 DNA: TGCAGTTTATTTTCCTCCTACGAGCAGTACTTC. It codes for CSLFSSYEQYF.

This clonotype was seen many times. The V and J genes are TRBV20-1 and TRBJ1-5, with D hard to call. Germline V gene sequence: CDR1 DFQATT, CDR2 SNEGSKA (reference sequence). The CDR3 is 14 amino acids. With 3 bases removed from V and 1 base from J, the gap between germline ends came to 10 bases. The CDR3 DNA reads TGCAGTGCTAGCTCGGAGACAAGCAATCAGCCCCAGCATTTT. It codes for CSASSETSNQPQHF.

The chain joins TRBV25-1 to TRBJ2-2; 11 bases fit TRBD2. Germline V CDR1 and CDR2: MGHDK, SYGVNS. The CDR3 runs to 15 residues. With V trimmed by 4 bases and J by 6 bases, 4 bases remained unmatched. DNA of the CDR3: TGTGCCAGCAGTGTCCCGACTAGCGGGGCCGGGGAGCTGTTTTTT. Translating gives CASSVPTSGAGELFF.

This clonotype was picked up many times. The rearrangement uses TRBV20-1 and TRBJ2-2, with unresolved D. The germline V gene has CDR1 DFQATT and CDR2 SNEGSKA (reference sequence). The V end lost 0 bases, the J end lost 1 base, and 6 bases lay between the germline ends. The length of the CDR3 is 14 residues. As DNA, the CDR3 is TGCAGTGCTAGAGATGGCCAGAACACCGGGGAGCTGTTTTTT. Amino acids: CSARDGQNTGELFF.

This clonotype was detected ten times or more. This sequence joins TRBV6-2 or TRBV6-3 and TRBJ2-1; 7 bases agree with TRBD1. V lost 8 bases and J lost 4; bases outside the gene matches: 8. Germline V lookup: CDR1 MNHEY, CDR2 SVGEGT. The CDR3 runs 14 residues. CDR3 region: CASLGGGRYNEQFF. CDR3 nucleotide sequence: TGTGCCAGCTTAGGGGGCGGAAGATACAATGAGCAGTTCTTC.

The chain combines TRBV9 with TRBJ2-1, with TRBD1 matching 7 bases. The CDR3 totals 16 residues. CDR1 and CDR2 from the germline V gene are SGDLS and YYNGEE. Trimming cost V 0 bases and J 8 bases; bases outside gene matches: 11. The chain's CDR3 is CASSVEGAARLDEQFF. The CDR3 DNA reads TGTGCCAGCAGCGTAGAGGGGGCGGCCCGCTTAGATGAGCAGTTCTTC.